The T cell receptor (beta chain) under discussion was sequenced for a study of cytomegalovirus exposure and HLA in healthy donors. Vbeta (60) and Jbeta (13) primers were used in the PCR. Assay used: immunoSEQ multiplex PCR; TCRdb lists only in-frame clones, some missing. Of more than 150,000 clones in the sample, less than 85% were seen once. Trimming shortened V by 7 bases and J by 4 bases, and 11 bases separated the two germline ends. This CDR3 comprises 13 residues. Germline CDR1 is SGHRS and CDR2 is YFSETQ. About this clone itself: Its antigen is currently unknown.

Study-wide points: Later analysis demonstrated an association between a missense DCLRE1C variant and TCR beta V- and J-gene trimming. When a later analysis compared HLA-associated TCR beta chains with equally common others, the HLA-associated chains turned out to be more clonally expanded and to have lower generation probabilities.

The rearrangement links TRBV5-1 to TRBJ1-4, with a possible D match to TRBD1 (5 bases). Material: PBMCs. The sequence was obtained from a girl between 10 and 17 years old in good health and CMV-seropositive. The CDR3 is CASAPGHNEKLFF. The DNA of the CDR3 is TGCGCCAGCGCTCCTGGACATAATGAAAAACTGTTTTTT.